This TCR beta chain is drawn from a study of T cells expressing NK-cell markers. TCRdb reworked the 5' RACE reads into one entry per CDR3 protein, no DNA. This sample's table reports about 390,000 distinct CDR3 sequences. The CDR3 length is 16 residues. Germline CDR1 is SGHTA and CDR2 is FQGNSA. This rearrangement joins TRBV7-2 to TRBJ2-4. The TCR originated in a woman aged 45-65 years in good health. The sequencing input was blood T cells: a sorted CD56 or NKG2C T cell subset, CD4+ or CD8+ T cells, or bulk PBMC T cells (not recorded which). This chain's CDR3 is CASSLVQRLAKNIQYF. The complete variable domain, with remaining parts taken from reference TRBV7-2 and TRBJ2-4, reads GAGVSQSPSNKVTEKGKDVELRCDPISGHTALYWYRQSLGQGLEFLIYFQGNSAPDKSGLPSDRFSAERTGGSVSTLTIQRTQQEDSAVYLCASSLVQRLAKNIQYFGAGTRLSVL.